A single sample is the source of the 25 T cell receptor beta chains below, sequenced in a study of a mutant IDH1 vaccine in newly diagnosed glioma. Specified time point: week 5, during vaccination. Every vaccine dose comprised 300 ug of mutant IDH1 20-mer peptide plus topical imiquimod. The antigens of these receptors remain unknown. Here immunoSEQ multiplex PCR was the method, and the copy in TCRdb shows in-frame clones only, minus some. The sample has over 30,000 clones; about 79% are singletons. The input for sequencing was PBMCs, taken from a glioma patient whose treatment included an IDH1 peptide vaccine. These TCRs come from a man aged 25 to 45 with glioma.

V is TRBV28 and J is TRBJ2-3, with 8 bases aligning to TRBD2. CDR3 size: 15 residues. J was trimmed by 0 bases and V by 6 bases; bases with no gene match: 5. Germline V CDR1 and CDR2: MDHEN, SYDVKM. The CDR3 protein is CASSLLAASTDTQYF. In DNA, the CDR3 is TGTGCCAGCAGCCTACTAGCGGCTAGCACAGATACGCAGTATTTT.

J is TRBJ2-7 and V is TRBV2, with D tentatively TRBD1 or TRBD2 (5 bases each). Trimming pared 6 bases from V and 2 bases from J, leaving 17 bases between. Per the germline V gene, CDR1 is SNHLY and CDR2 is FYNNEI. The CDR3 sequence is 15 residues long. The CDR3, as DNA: TGTGCCAGCAGCGCCGCCGAGGGGTTCACCTACGAGCAGTACTTC. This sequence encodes CASSAAEGFTYEQYF.

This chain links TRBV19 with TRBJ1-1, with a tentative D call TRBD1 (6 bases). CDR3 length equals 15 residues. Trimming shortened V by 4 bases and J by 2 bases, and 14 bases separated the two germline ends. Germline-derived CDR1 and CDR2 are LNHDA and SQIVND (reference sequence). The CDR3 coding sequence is TGTGCCAGTAGTAGCCAGGGGCGCACCAACACTGAAGCTTTCTTT. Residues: CASSSQGRTNTEAFF.

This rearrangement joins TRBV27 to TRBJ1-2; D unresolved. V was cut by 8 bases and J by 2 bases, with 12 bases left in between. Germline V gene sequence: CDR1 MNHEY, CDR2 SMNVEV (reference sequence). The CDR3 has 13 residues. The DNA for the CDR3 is TGTGCCAGCTCTTTGCACCCCAACTATGGCTACACCTTC. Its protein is CASSLHPNYGYTF.

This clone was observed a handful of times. The CDR3 loop reads CASLGQMNTEAFF. The DNA of the CDR3 is TGTGCCTCCTTGGGGCAGATGAACACTGAAGCTTTCTTT. The chain carries TRBV30 and TRBJ1-1; maybe TRBD1 (5 bases). The CDR3 has 13 amino acids. Trimming took off 7 bases at V and 0 bases at J, with 12 bases between the two ends. Germline V CDR1 and CDR2: GTSNPN, SVGIG (reference sequence).

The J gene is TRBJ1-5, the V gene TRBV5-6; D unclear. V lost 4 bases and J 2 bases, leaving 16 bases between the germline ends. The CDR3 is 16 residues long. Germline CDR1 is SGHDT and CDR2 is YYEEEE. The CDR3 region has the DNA TGTGCCAGCAGCCCGAGCTATCAGAGAGGCAATCAGCCCCAGCATTTT. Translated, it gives CASSPSYQRGNQPQHF.

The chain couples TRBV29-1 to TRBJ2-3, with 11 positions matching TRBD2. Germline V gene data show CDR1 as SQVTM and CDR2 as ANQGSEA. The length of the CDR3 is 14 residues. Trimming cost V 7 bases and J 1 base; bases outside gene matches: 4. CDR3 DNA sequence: TGCAGCGCCGTACTAGCGGGAGGCACAGATACGCAGTATTTT. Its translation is CSAVLAGGTDTQYF.

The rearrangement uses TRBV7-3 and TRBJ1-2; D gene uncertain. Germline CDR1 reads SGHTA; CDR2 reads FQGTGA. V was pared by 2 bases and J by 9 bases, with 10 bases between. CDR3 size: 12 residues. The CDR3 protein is CASSLDGERYTF. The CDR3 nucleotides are TGTGCCAGCAGCTTAGACGGAGAGCGCTACACCTTC.

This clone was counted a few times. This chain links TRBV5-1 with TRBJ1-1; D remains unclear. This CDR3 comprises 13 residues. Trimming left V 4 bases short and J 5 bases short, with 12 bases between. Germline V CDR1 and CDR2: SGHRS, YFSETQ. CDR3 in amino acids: CASSPGAGTEAFF. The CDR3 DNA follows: TGCGCCAGCAGCCCGGGAGCAGGAACTGAAGCTTTCTTT.

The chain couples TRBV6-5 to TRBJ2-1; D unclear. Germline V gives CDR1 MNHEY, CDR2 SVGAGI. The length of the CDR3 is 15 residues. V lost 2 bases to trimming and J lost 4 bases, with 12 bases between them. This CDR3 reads CASSYDPDPYNEQFF. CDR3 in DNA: TGTGCCAGCAGTTACGACCCAGATCCATACAATGAGCAGTTCTTC.

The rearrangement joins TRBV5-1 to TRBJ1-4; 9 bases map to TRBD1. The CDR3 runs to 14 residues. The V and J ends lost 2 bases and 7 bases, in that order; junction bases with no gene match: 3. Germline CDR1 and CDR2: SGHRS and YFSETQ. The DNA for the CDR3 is TGCGCCAGCAGCTTACGGGACAGGGCTGAAAAACTGTTTTTT. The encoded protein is CASSLRDRAEKLFF.

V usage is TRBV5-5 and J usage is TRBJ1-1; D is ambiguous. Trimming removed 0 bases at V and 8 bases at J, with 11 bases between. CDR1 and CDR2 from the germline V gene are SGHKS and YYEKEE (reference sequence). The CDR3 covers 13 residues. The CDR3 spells CASSLALRPEAFF. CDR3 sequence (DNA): TGTGCCAGCAGCTTGGCCCTGCGCCCCGAAGCTTTCTTT.

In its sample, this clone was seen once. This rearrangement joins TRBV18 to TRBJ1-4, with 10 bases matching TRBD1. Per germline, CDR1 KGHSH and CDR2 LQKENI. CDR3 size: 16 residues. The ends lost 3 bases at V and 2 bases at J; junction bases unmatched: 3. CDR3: CASSPRDRGTNEKLFF. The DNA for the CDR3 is TGTGCCAGCTCACCCAGGGACAGGGGTACTAATGAAAAACTGTTTTTT.

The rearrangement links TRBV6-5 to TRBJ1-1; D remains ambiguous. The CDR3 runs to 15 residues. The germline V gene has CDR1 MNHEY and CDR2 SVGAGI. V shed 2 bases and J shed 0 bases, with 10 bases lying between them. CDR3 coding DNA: TGTGCCAGCAGTTACCGGACGGCCTTGAACACTGAAGCTTTCTTT. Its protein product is CASSYRTALNTEAFF.

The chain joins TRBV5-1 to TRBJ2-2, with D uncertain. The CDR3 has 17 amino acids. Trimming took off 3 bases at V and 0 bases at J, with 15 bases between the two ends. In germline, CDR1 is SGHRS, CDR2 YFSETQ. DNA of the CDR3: TGCGCCAGCAGCTCGTTCCTGCACGGCGCGAACACCGGGGAGCTGTTTTTT. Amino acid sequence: CASSSFLHGANTGELFF.

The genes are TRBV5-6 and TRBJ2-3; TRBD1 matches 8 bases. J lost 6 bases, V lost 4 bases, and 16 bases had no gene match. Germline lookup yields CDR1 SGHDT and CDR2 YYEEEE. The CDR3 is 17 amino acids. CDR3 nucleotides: TGTGCCAGCAGCAGCTTACAGGGGGTGTCAGGGCGGGATACGCAGTATTTT. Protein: CASSSLQGVSGRDTQYF. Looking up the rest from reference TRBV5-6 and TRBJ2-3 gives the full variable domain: DAGVTQSPTHLIKTRGQQVTLRCSPKSGHDTVSWYQQALGQGPQFIFQYYEEEERQRGNFPDRFSGHQFPNYSSELNVNALLLGDSALYLCASSSLQGVSGRDTQYFGPGTRLTVL.

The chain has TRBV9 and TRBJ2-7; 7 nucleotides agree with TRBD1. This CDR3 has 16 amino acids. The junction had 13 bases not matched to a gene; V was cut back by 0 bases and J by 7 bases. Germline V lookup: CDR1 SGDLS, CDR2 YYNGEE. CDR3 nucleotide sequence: TGTGCCAGCAGCGTAGACCCTACAGGGGCTACGGGGGAGCAGTACTTC. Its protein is CASSVDPTGATGEQYF.

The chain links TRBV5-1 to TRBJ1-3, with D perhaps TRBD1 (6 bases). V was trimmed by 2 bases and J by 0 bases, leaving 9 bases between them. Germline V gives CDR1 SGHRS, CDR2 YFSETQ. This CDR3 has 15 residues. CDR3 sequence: CASSLGQSSGNTIYF. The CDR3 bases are TGCGCCAGCAGCTTAGGACAGAGCTCTGGAAACACCATATATTTT.

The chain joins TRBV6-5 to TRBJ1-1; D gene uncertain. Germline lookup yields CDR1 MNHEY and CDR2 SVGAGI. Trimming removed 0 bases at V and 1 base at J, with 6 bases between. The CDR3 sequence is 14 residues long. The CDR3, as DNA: TGTGCCAGCAGTTACTCAACACCGAACACTGAAGCTTTCTTT. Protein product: CASSYSTPNTEAFF.

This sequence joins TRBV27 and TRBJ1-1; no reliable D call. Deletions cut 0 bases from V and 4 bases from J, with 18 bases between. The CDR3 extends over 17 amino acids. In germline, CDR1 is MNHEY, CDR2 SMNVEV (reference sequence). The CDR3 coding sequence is TGTGCCAGCAGTTTATCAGGAGAGGGAGGCTTGGGCACTGAAGCTTTCTTT. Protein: CASSLSGEGGLGTEAFF.

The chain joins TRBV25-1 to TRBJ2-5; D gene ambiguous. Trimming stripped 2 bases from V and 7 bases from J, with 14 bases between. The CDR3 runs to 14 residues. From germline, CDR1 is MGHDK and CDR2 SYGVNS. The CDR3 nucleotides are TGTGCCAGCAGTGAACCAGGCGTAAAGGCGACCCAGTACTTC. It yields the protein CASSEPGVKATQYF.

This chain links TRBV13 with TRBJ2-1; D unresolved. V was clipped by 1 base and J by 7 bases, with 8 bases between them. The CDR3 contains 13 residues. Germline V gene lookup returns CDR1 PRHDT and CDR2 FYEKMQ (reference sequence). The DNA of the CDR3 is TGTGCCAGCAGCTTAGTCGGGTTGAATGAGCAGTTCTTC. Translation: CASSLVGLNEQFF.

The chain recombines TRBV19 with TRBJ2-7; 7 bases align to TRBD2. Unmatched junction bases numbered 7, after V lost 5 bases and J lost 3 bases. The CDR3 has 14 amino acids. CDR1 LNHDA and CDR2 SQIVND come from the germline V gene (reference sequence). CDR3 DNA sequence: TGTGCCAGTAGTCCCCTCGGGGGGTACTACGAGCAGTACTTC. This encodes CASSPLGGYYEQYF.

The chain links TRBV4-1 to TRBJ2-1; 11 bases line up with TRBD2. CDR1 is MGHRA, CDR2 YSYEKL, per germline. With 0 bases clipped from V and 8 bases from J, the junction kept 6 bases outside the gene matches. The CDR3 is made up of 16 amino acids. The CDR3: CASSQEALAGADEQFF. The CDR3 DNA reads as TGCGCCAGCAGCCAAGAAGCACTAGCGGGGGCAGATGAGCAGTTCTTC.

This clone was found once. The CDR3 nucleotides are TGTGCCAGCAGCTTACCCAGCACAGATACGCAGTATTTT. Translating gives CASSLPSTDTQYF. The chain uses TRBV7-2 and TRBJ2-3; D not certain. CDR3 length: 13 residues. Trimming removed 2 bases from V and 0 bases from J, with 3 bases in between. Germline V gene sequence: CDR1 SGHTA, CDR2 FQGNSA.